This passage covers 12 T cell receptor beta chains from one sample sequenced in a study of T cells after yellow fever vaccination (dated by TCRdb to about 2019). Library preparation was by 5' RACE. The listed sequencing device is Illumina NovaSeq 6000. TCRdb itself trimmed the public reads at Q25 with fastp, ran MiXCR and retained productive beta chains. Each record represents a unique CDR3 protein, reported with the most common genes and DNA among its rows. Within this sample are a few hundred thousand distinct CDR3 sequences, with 7.5% to 9% of them counted one time only. The ten largest clonotypes hold around 3.1% of the sample. The sample's treatment or condition, from its label and the paper: live attenuated yellow fever vaccine strain. The sample here was CD4+ T cells sorted from PBMCs, taken 5 days after the yellow fever booster vaccination. The receptors come from a man between 18 and 29 years old who received the YFV17D yellow fever vaccine.

Here the CDR3 reads CATSRDLITGPMRV. Here the CDR3 DNA reads TGTGCCACCAGCAGAGATCTCATTACGGGCCCAATGAGAGTC. V gene TRBV15 combines with J gene TRBJ2-7; D uncertain. This CDR3 has 14 residues. Germline CDR1 is LNHNV and CDR2 is YYDKDF (reference sequence).

This clonotype showed up just a few times. This chain connects TRBV20-1 to TRBJ2-3; 9 bases fit TRBD2. From germline, CDR1 is DFQATT and CDR2 SNEGSKA (reference sequence). The CDR3 sequence is 13 residues long. J was trimmed by 8 bases and V by 6 bases; bases with no gene match: 9. The CDR3 bases are TGCAGTGCCGCCCCAGCGGGGGGAGGTACGCAGTATTTT. As protein: CSAAPAGGGTQYF.

This clonotype has a handful of counts. The rearrangement uses TRBV7-8 and TRBJ2-3, with D unclear. The CDR3 extends over 14 amino acids. Germline loops: CDR1 SGHVS, CDR2 FQNEAQ. The V end lost 5 bases, the J end lost 0 bases, and 9 bases lay between the germline ends. CDR3: CASSGRLSTDTQYF. The CDR3 coding sequence is TGTGCCAGCAGCGGCAGACTCAGCACAGATACGCAGTATTTT.

The gene calls are TRBV10-3 and TRBJ1-2, with a possible D match to TRBD1 (5 bases). V was pared by 10 bases and J by 2 bases, with 11 bases between. The V gene's germline CDR1 is ENHRY and CDR2 SYGVKD. The CDR3 runs 12 residues. The CDR3 nucleotides are TGTGCCACCAGGGAGGAAAACTATGGCTACACCTTC. Its protein product is CATREENYGYTF.

CDR3: CASSQGPGMGTQYF. The CDR3 DNA is TGTGCCAGCAGCCAAGGACCCGGGATGGGGACCCAGTACTTC. The chain carries TRBV3-1 and TRBJ2-5; D may be TRBD2 (5 bases). The germline V and J ends were trimmed by 1 base and 7 bases, with 13 bases remaining between them. This CDR3 has 14 residues. In germline, CDR1 is LGHDT, CDR2 YNNKEL (reference sequence).

This chain joins TRBV10-1 and TRBJ1-1; D is possibly TRBD1 (5 bases). Germline CDR1 reads WNHNN; CDR2 reads SYGVQD (reference sequence). Trimming shortened V by 4 bases and J by 6 bases, and 15 bases separated the two germline ends. The CDR3 consists of 14 residues. CDR3 bases: TGCGCCAGCAGTGGTGGGGCCTTGGGGGCTGAAGCTTTCTTT. It translates to CASSGGALGAEAFF.

This clonotype was counted only a few times. This chain joins TRBV5-1 and TRBJ2-3, with 7 bases that match TRBD1. Germline CDR1 SGHRS, CDR2 YFSETQ. Unmatched junction bases numbered 11, after V lost 6 bases and J lost 4 bases. The CDR3 spans 15 residues. CDR3 residues: CASKTGSGSADTQYF. In nucleotides, the CDR3 is TGCGCCAGCAAGACAGGGAGTGGTTCGGCAGATACGCAGTATTTT.

This clonotype came up a few times. CDR3 bases: TGCAGTGCTAGAGAGGGCCTTAATGAAAAACTGTTTTTT. Its protein product is CSAREGLNEKLFF. The V call is TRBV20-1, the J call TRBJ1-4; D gene uncertain. Germline V gene lookup returns CDR1 DFQATT and CDR2 SNEGSKA (reference sequence). The CDR3 has 13 amino acids. The V gene lost 0 bases and the J gene lost 4 bases, with 6 bases spanning the gap.

This clonotype was seen ten or more times. DNA for the CDR3: TGCGCCAGCAGACCGACAGGGCACACCGGGGAGCTGTTTTTT. Residues: CASRPTGHTGELFF. J is TRBJ2-2 and V is TRBV5-1; 7 bases are shared with TRBD1. The CDR3 is 14 residues long. Germline V gene data show CDR1 as SGHRS and CDR2 as YFSETQ. The ends lost 5 bases at V and 3 bases at J; junction bases unmatched: 4.

This chain uses TRBV9 with TRBJ2-7; 7 positions match TRBD2. The CDR3 has 15 residues. Germline CDR1 and CDR2: SGDLS and YYNGEE. The trim removed 2 bases at V and 1 base at J, leaving 6 bases unmatched. The CDR3 sequence is CASSVTSDPSYEQYF. CDR3 coding DNA: TGTGCCAGCAGCGTTACTAGCGACCCATCCTACGAGCAGTACTTC.

This clonotype was observed at least ten times. The chain joins TRBV5-6 to TRBJ2-1, with a possible D match to TRBD2 (6 bases). Trimming cost V 0 bases and J 8 bases, with 15 bases left between them. This CDR3 comprises 15 residues. CDR1 SGHDT and CDR2 YYEEEE come from the germline V gene. CDR3 loop: CASSLVRGNSYEQFF. The CDR3, as DNA: TGTGCCAGCAGCTTGGTCCGGGGGAACAGCTATGAGCAGTTCTTC.

This rearrangement joins TRBV20-1 to TRBJ2-1, with 10 bases matching TRBD2. V dropped 5 bases and J dropped 9; count of bases not matched to a gene: 13. The length of the CDR3 is 15 residues. Germline CDR1 reads DFQATT; CDR2 reads SNEGSKA (reference sequence). CDR3 sequence reads: CSAPKASGGAGEQFF. The CDR3 coding sequence is TGCAGTGCTCCCAAAGCGAGCGGGGGGGCAGGTGAGCAGTTCTTC.